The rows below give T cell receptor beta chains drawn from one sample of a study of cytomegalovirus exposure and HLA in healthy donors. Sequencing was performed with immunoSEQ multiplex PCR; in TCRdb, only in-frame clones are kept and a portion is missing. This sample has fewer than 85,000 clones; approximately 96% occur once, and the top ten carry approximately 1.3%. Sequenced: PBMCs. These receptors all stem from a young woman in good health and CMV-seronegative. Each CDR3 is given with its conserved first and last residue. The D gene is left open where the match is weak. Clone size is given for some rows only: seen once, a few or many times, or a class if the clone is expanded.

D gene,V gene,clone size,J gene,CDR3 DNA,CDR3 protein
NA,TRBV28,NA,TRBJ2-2,TGTGCCAGGCATAGGGGTTACACCGGGGAGCTGTTTTTT,CARHRGYTGELFF
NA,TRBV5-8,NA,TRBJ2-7,TGTGCCAGCAGCTTACCAGGGCCAGGACAGTACTTC,CASSLPGPGQYF
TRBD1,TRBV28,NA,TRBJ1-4,TGTGCCAGCAGTTTAGGGACAGGGGGAACTAATGAAAAACTGTTTTTT,CASSLGTGGTNEKLFF
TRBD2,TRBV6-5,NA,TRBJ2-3,TGTGCCAGCAGGCTAACTAGCGGGAGAACAGATACGCAGTATTTT,CASRLTSGRTDTQYF
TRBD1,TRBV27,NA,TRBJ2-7,TGTGCCAGCAGTTTGGGGCCCTCAGGGACAGGTAGTTACGAGCAGTACTTC,CASSLGPSGTGSYEQYF
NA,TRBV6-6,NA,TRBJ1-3,TGTGCCAGCAGGGGCGGGCAGGGGCACTCTGGAAACACCATATATTTT,CASRGGQGHSGNTIYF
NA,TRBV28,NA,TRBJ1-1,TGTGCCAGCAGTTTTGTCGCGGGAACCGCCTCCCTCAAATTT,CASSFVAGTASLKF
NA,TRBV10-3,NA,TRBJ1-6,TGTGCCATCAGTTCTGGGGGGGACTATAATTCACCCCTCCACTTT,CAISSGGDYNSPLHF
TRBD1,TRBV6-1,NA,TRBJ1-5,TGTGCCAGCAGTGAAACAGGGGGGGCTTATAGCAATCAGCCCCAGCATTTT,CASSETGGAYSNQPQHF
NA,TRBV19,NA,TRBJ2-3,TGTGCCAGTAGTTCGTTACACGGGGTGGATACGCAGTATTTT,CASSSLHGVDTQYF
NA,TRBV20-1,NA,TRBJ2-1,TGCAGTATGAGACTTGCCAATGAGCAGTTCTTC,CSMRLANEQFF
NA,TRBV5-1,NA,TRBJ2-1,TGCGCCAGCAGCTTAGCGGGTGGTTTATACAATGAGCAGTTCTTC,CASSLAGGLYNEQFF
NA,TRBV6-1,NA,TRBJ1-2,TGTGCCCTCCACAGGAGTTTTTACTATGGCTACACCTTC,CALHRSFYYGYTF
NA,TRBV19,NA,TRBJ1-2,TGTGCCAGTAGTCCAAGACCAGGGGTCAACTATGGCTACACCTTC,CASSPRPGVNYGYTF
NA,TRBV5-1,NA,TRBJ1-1,TGCGCCAGCAGCTCAACAGGCCTCTTAAACACTGAAGCTTTCTTT,CASSSTGLLNTEAFF
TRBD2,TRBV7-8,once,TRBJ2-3,TGTGCCAGCAGTTCTGCTTCAGGGTACGCTACTAGCGGGTCCCCCCGCGATACGCAGTATTTT,CASSSASGYATSGSPRDTQYF
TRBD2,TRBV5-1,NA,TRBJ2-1,TGCGCCAGCAGCTTGATGGGACTAGCGGGAGGGTTGGCCGGGTGGGAGCAGTTCTTC,CASSLMGLAGGLAGWEQFF
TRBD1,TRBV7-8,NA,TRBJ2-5,TGTGCCAGCAGCTTAGCGCTATCGGGACAGGGTTCGAGAGAGACCCAGTACTTC,CASSLALSGQGSRETQYF
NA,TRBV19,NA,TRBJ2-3,TGTGCCACGAACCTGGTAGGAGGCACAGATACGCAGTATTTT,CATNLVGGTDTQYF
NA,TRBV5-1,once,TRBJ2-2,TGCGCCAGCAGCTTGTCAGGGGAGAACACCGGGGAGCTGTTTTTT,CASSLSGENTGELFF
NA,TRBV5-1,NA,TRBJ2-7,TGCGCCAGCAGCTTGGCCCGAGGAAGCTACGAGCAGTACTTC,CASSLARGSYEQYF
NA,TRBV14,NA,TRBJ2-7,TGTGCCAGCAGCCAAGATTTTAGCGAGCAGTACTTC,CASSQDFSEQYF
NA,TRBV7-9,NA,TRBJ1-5,TGTGCCAGCGTCAGGGGCGATAGCAATCAGCCCCAGCATTTT,CASVRGDSNQPQHF
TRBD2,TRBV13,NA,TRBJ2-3,TGTGCCAGCAGCTTCATATCCGGGACTAGCGGATACACAGATACGCAGTATTTT,CASSFISGTSGYTDTQYF
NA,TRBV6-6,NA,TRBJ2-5,TGTGCCAGCCTTACGCAGGGGAAGAAAGAGACCCAGTACTTC,CASLTQGKKETQYF
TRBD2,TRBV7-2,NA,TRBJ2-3,TGTGCCAGCAGCCCCAGACCTAGCGGGAACGCAGATACGCAGTATTTT,CASSPRPSGNADTQYF